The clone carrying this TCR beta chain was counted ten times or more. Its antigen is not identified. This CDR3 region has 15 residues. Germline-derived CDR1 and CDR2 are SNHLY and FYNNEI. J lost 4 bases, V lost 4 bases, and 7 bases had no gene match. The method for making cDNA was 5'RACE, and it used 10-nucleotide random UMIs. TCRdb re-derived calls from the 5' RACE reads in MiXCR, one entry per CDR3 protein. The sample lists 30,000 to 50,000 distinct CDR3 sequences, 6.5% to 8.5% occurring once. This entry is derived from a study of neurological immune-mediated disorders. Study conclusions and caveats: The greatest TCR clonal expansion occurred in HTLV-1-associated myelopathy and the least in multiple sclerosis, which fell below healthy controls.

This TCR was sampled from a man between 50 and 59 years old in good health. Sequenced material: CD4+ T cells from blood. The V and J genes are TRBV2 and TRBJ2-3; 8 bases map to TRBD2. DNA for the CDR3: TGTGCCAGCAGTGGACTTAGCGGGATAGCAGATACGCAGTATTTT. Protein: CASSGLSGIADTQYF. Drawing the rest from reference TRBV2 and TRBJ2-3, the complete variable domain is EPEVTQTPSHQVTQMGQEVILRCVPISNHLYFYWYRQILGQKVEFLVSFYNNEISEKSEIFDDQFSVERPDGSNFTLKIRSTKLEDSAMYFCASSGLSGIADTQYFGPGTRLTVL.